The clone carrying this T cell receptor (beta chain) showed up just a few times. Its antigen is not known. The data were obtained in a study of shared clonotypes between healthy human individuals. Study conclusions and caveats: Rarefaction curves obtained for sorted subsets showed sequencing incomplete despite large depth.

The CDR3 runs 15 residues. The germline V gene has CDR1 GTSNPN and CDR2 SVGIG (reference sequence). The J segment lost 3 bases and the V segment lost 0 bases, leaving 5 bases of the junction unmatched. Donors, without exception, were Caucasian adults residing in Nashville, Tennessee. Profiled with immunoSEQ multiplex PCR; TCRdb holds only in-frame clones, not every one. This sample carries over a million clones, about 80% of them seen once, and the ten largest clones take roughly 0.62%. The receptor's source is a man aged 18 to 35 in good health. Some clones in this sample may be carry-over from other donors' samples. The chain has TRBV30 and TRBJ1-5; the match to TRBD1 covers 7 bases. The sample was memory CD4+ T cells from PBMCs. The subset denotes: CD45RA-negative fraction. The CDR3 DNA reads as TGTGCCTGGAGTGTACTTGGGACAGTCAATCAGCCCCAGCATTTT. Its translation: CAWSVLGTVNQPQHF.